This record covers a single T cell receptor (beta chain). TCRdb's table, derived via immunoSEQ multiplex PCR, lists solely in-frame clones and lacks some. This sample carries 300,000 to 450,000 clones, approximately 86% of them seen once, and the ten largest clones take roughly 3.1%. CDR3 length: 16 residues. Germline CDR1 is SGHDT and CDR2 is YYEEEE. Trimming at V came to 4 bases and at J to 1 base, leaving 11 bases not matched to a gene. The data belong to a study of blood T cell repertoires in COVID-19. The wider study: In each case, the material was cDNA or gDNA derived from T cells, B-cell-depleted T cells, or PBMCs.

The TCR comes from a human donor in a cohort sampled during active COVID-19. The specimen was peripheral blood. The chain joins TRBV5-6 to TRBJ2-7, with TRBD1 matching over 7 bases. CDR3 residues: CASSAFGQAESYEQYF. In nucleotides, the CDR3 is TGTGCCAGCAGCGCCTTCGGACAGGCCGAGTCCTACGAGCAGTACTTC.